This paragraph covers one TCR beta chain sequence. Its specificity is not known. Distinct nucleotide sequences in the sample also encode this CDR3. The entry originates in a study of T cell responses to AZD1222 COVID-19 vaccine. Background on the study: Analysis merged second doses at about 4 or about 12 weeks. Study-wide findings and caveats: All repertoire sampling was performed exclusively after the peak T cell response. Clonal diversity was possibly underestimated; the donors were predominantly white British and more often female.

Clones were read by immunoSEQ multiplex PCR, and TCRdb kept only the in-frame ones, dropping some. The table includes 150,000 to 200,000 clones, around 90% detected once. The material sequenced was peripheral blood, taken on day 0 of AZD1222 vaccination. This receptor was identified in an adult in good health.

CDR3 residues: CASSPNTEAFF. For the CDR3, the DNA is TGTGCCAGCAGCCCGAACACTGAAGCTTTCTTT. The chain recombines TRBV11-2 with TRBJ1-1; D unclear. Germline CDR1 reads SGHAT; CDR2 reads FQNNGV. Trimming took 5 bases from V and 1 from J, leaving 2 bases between them. The CDR3 has 11 amino acids.